This T cell receptor beta chain was found in a study of T-cell reconstitution after alpha-beta-depleted transplantation in children. Unique molecular identifiers were incorporated into the prepared TCRbeta library. MiXCR, applied by TCRdb to the PCR reads, yields one record per CDR3 protein. The sample holds about half a million distinct CDR3 sequences; roughly an eighth are singletons and the top ten take 5% to 6%. Germline V gene data show CDR1 as DFQATT and CDR2 as SNEGSKA (reference sequence). V shed 3 bases and J 0 bases; nucleotides not matched to a gene: 1. This CDR3 comprises 14 residues. The table lists this clonotype with a few counts.

This material consisted of PBMCs from the stem cell graft donor, taken from the stem cell graft. The chain couples TRBV20-1 to TRBJ1-4, with 7 bases lining up with TRBD1. This sequence was found in a human donor who donated a stem cell graft to a child with combined immunodeficiency. The CDR3 DNA reads TGCAGTGCTAGGGGGACAGCAACTAATGAAAAACTGTTTTTT. Translated: CSARGTATNEKLFF.